This T cell receptor beta chain was documented in a study of shared clonotypes between healthy human individuals (TCRdb year 2020). In the study overall: The cohort comprised two women and a few men aged 18 to 49 years. To increase sequencing depth and limit assay-specific biases, different laboratories used diverse techniques to prepare libraries and sequence TCR repertoires. Blood TCR repertoires of four to six healthy adults were deeply sequenced to estimate repertoire size and the extent of clonotype sharing between individuals. Leukapheresis yielded between about 0.9 and 9 billion PBMCs per donor. For each donor, three plates each were used for CD4 naive and CD4 memory, two plates were used for CD8 naive, and one plate was used for CD8 memory. What the research found in general, with its limitations: Compared with non-shared clonotypes, the clonotypes found in all four sorted-subset donors had higher generation probabilities. Sampling was restricted to blood, and TCR repertoires in tissue are likely to differ from TCR repertoires in blood. Because the study included a small number of donors, the genetic and exposure-history diversity represented was limited. Pairwise subsampling led to the expectation that sequencing depth would affect the degree of clonotype sharing among donors. Incomplete sequencing was indicated by rarefaction of sorted-subset datasets, despite the large sequencing depth. When several donors were compared, the shared fraction of clonotypes was 5% to 6.5% for naive CD4, 3.5% to 4% for naive CD8, 2% to 2.5% for memory CD4, and 0.35% to 0.5% for memory CD8. Larger estimated clonotype richness was generally found for naive subsets than for memory subsets.

TCR CDR3 regions were amplified from genomic DNA by multiplex PCR using the deep immunoSEQ assay. Genomic DNA extracted from each cell subset was distributed evenly over all wells of several immunoSEQ 96-well plates, and each plate served as one replicate. For sorted subsets, about 200 ng genomic DNA, equal to approximately 30,000 T cell genomes, was loaded into each replicate PCR. Purified libraries were quantified with a Qubit 3.0 fluorometer, sized on a Bioanalyzer 2100, and re-quantified with the KAPA Library Quantification kit. A separate single-read 150-cycle Illumina NextSeq 550 flow cell was used to sequence each immunoSEQ 96-well plate. The original pipeline was this. Because only junctional sequences without quality scores were contained in the immunoSEQ output, filtering matching that applied to full-length reads could not be performed. To assign V/J genes and CDR3, sequences were annotated using PyIR, a Python wrapper for IgBLAST v1.9, with IMGT germline references. Any read was removed if the V/J assignment was weak (E-value above 1e-6), the CDR3 was missing, or the read contained stop codons, out-of-frame junctions, or ambiguous translated residues. V3J clonotypes were defined by identical inferred V gene, J gene, and CDR3 amino acid sequence. The percentage overlap between two repertoires was calculated by dividing the number of shared unique clonotypes by the size of the smaller repertoire. Richness of each repertoire was evaluated using RTK rarefaction, the Chao1 estimator, and Recon v2.1 estimates of unobserved clonotypes. Generation probabilities for all TCRbeta clonotypes obtained by the gDNA method from a few donors were computed using OLGA. TCRdb mirrors the immuneACCESS table, restricted to in-frame sequences. Some clones are absent from its copies; in checked studies, under half trace to an unresolved V gene, and the reason for the others is unknown. D and trimming come from the DNA, and the V and J calls and clone size come from that table. Within this sample are about a million clones, with 70% to 85% of them counted one time only. Approximately 0.9% of the sample lies in the top ten.

The donors were healthy, HIV-negative adults who had no recently reported acute infections or vaccinations. Every donor was a Caucasian adult living in Nashville, Tennessee, USA. CD4+ T cells were enriched through magnetic negative selection, after which naive cells were positively selected on CD45RA and the remaining negative fraction served as the memory subset. After blood collection by leukapheresis, PBMCs were isolated using Ficoll-Histopaque density gradient centrifugation and then cryopreserved in the vapor phase of liquid nitrogen. Analytical flow cytometry was used to check the purity and quantity of each magnetically sorted T cell population. From each sorted fraction, genomic DNA was isolated and quantified by UV absorbance on a Nanodrop 2000c. A word on this clone: Its target antigen remains unknown. Base qualities are not provided; no much larger clone lies one nucleotide away.

Inclusive of the bounding cysteine and phenylalanine, the CDR3 is 14 residues long. Only the CDR3 portion is preserved as DNA: 42 bases, with reading frame beginning at the first base. V is pared back by 3 bases and J by 0 bases, with 8 bases lying between the germline termini. The germline V gene (reference sequence) gives CDR1 as WNHNN and CDR2 as SYGVQD. The chain links TRBV10-1 with TRBJ2-5; the D gene remains uncertain. Sample: memory CD4+ T cells from PBMCs. Per the publication, the cell subset or site label means: CD45RA-negative fraction. The clonotype originates from a young man in good health. Some clones in this sample may be carry-over from other donors' samples. CDR3 loop: CASSDRRYQETQYF. The DNA sequence is TGCGCCAGCAGTGATAGGCGGTACCAAGAGACCCAGTACTTC.